This T cell receptor beta chain stems from a study of tumor-infiltrating lymphocytes in primary liver carcinoma. Study-wide context: Stage T1-T3 N0M0 tumors measured about 4 to 10 cm at most. Points from the study as a whole: With p = 0.039, the top-250-clone fraction in tumors significantly exceeded that in blood.

Priming with a constant-region primer yielded TCR beta cDNA from 400 to 550 ng total RNA. Amplification in three nested multiplex PCR rounds with slightly modified ARM-PCR gave rise to TCR beta libraries. Both of the initial two PCR rounds ran for approximately 11 cycles and employed TRBV1-TRBV30 forward primers alongside a C-beta reverse primer. TCRdb processed the multiplex PCR reads anew with MiXCR; each CDR3 protein has one entry. The sample holds about 330,000 distinct CDR3 sequences, less than 75% seen once. This CDR3 has 18 residues. Germline V lookup: CDR1 SGHAT, CDR2 FQNNGV. Germline DNA was extracted alongside blood RNA, which was obtained from unsorted whole blood. To note about this clonotype: Its antigen is undetermined.

The sequence derives from a man aged 40-50 years with primary liver carcinoma and hepatitis B virus infection. Sequencing was done on a sample of peripheral blood. J is TRBJ2-1 and V is TRBV11-2, with D perhaps matching TRBD2 (5 bases). The DNA end is a closer match to TRBJ2-5, so the J assignment may be wrong. CDR3 protein: CASSLARLAPGKNETQYF. The CDR3 DNA sequence: TGTGCCAGCAGCTTAGCGAGGCTGGCCCCGGGAAAAAATGAGACCCAGTACTTC.